Below, 16 T cell receptor beta chains from the same sample are listed, as sequenced in a study of T-cell memory formation after mild COVID-19. In TCRdb, the 5' RACE reads were re-called with MiXCR into one record per CDR3 protein. The repertoire holds 350,000 or so distinct CDR3 sequences, with 20% to 25% as singletons. Sequences were obtained from PBMCs or a T cell subset sorted from them (not recorded which). All receptors derive from a man aged 18 to 30 who had mild COVID-19 (a few samples of this study predate the infection). Cell type and time point are not known.

At least ten counts were recorded for this clonotype. The chain employs TRBV18 and TRBJ2-1; a weak D match, TRBD2 (5 bases). The ends were cut back, 3 bases at V and 5 bases at J, with 8 bases in the middle. The CDR3 runs to 13 residues. Per germline, CDR1 KGHSH and CDR2 LQKENI. CDR3 region: CASSPPGDNEQFF. CDR3 DNA: TGTGCCAGCTCACCCCCCGGGGACAATGAGCAGTTCTTC.

The V and J genes are TRBV4-2 and TRBJ2-5; D is perhaps TRBD1 (5 bases). CDR3 length: 14 residues. V was shortened by 3 bases and J by 3 bases, with 11 bases between the two germline ends. CDR1 LGHNA and CDR2 YNFKEQ come from the germline V gene. In nucleotides, the CDR3 is TGTGCCAGCAGCCACAGGGATATTGAAGAGACCCAGTACTTC. Translation: CASSHRDIEETQYF.

At least ten counts were recorded for this clonotype. The chain has TRBV29-1 and TRBJ1-2; perhaps TRBD1 as D (5 bases). Germline V gives CDR1 SQVTM, CDR2 ANQGSEA. This CDR3 spans 11 amino acids. V was clipped by 1 base and J by 7 bases, with 7 bases between them. Here the CDR3 reads CSVEAGGGYTF. The CDR3 nucleotides read TGCAGCGTTGAAGCTGGGGGTGGCTACACCTTC.

As regards this clonotype: With a much larger clone just one base away, this may be a read error. The chain carries TRBV7-2 and TRBJ2-1; 7 bases fit TRBD2. In germline, CDR1 is SGHTA, CDR2 FQGNSA. This CDR3 is 12 amino acids long. V was clipped by 3 bases and J by 9 bases; unmatched bases: 2. The CDR3 nucleotides read TGTGCCAGCAGCTTCGTAGCGGGTGAGCAGTTCTTC. Protein: CASSFVAGEQFF.

The chain joins TRBV15 to TRBJ1-5; unclear D gene. Trimming pared 2 bases from V and 8 bases from J, leaving 13 bases between. CDR1 is LNHNV, CDR2 YYDKDF, per germline (reference sequence). The CDR3 is 14 amino acids. CDR3 protein: CATSRMTRGEPQHF. CDR3 nucleotide sequence: TGTGCCACCAGCAGAATGACTCGAGGCGAGCCCCAGCATTTT.

V gene TRBV7-2 combines with J gene TRBJ1-4, with 7 bases matching TRBD1. Germline values: CDR1 SGHTA, CDR2 FQGNSA. The CDR3 consists of 15 residues. After removal of 5 bases from V and 0 bases from J, the junction contained 3 bases not matched to a gene. This chain's CDR3 is CASSPGQTTNEKLFF. The CDR3, as DNA: TGTGCCAGCAGCCCGGGACAGACAACTAATGAAAAACTGTTTTTT.

This clonotype has at least ten counts. The chain is built from TRBV29-1 and TRBJ2-3; possible D gene TRBD2, 5 bases. Germline CDR1 and CDR2: SQVTM and ANQGSEA. V was cut by 0 bases and J by 6 bases, with 13 bases left in between. The CDR3 loop spans 14 amino acids. CDR3 DNA sequence: TGCAGCGTTGAAGACCCCCGGAGGTCGGATACGCAGTATTTT. Its protein product is CSVEDPRRSDTQYF.

This clonotype was seen only a few times. The rearrangement joins TRBV12-3 or TRBV12-4 to TRBJ2-1; 7 nucleotides align to TRBD2. V lost 3 bases and J lost 0; bases outside the gene matches: 5. The CDR3 totals 16 residues. The CDR3 is CASSFSGRGSYNEQFF. CDR3 DNA sequence: TGTGCCAGCAGTTTTAGCGGGCGAGGCTCCTACAATGAGCAGTTCTTC.

V and J are TRBV10-3 and TRBJ2-1; no clear D. Germline-derived CDR1 and CDR2 are ENHRY and SYGVKD. This CDR3 has 14 amino acids. V gave up 2 bases and J gave up 0 bases, with 5 bases separating them. CDR3 protein: CAISEGVSYNEQFF. CDR3 nucleotides: TGTGCCATCAGTGAGGGGGTCTCCTACAATGAGCAGTTCTTC.

This chain connects TRBV27 to TRBJ2-3, with D perhaps TRBD1 or TRBD2 (5 bases each). CDR3 length: 14 residues. With 6 bases removed from V and 4 bases from J, the gap between germline ends came to 14 bases. CDR1 and CDR2 (germline): MNHEY, SMNVEV (reference sequence). As DNA, the CDR3 is TGTGCCAGCAGGCTCGGGGACGCTGCAGATACGCAGTATTTT. Encoded protein: CASRLGDAADTQYF.

J is TRBJ1-2 and V is TRBV12-5; D may be TRBD1 (5 bases). Between the trimmed V and J ends, which lost 2 bases and 7 bases, there was a span of 11 bases. Per the germline V gene, CDR1 is LGHNT and CDR2 is FRNRAP. This CDR3 is 13 amino acids long. The CDR3 is CASGLMDTLGYTF. CDR3 nucleotide sequence: TGTGCTAGTGGTTTGATGGACACTCTTGGCTACACCTTC. Looking up the rest from reference TRBV12-5 and TRBJ1-2 gives the full variable domain: DARVTQTPRHKVTEMGQEVTMRCQPILGHNTVFWYRQTMMQGLELLAYFRNRAPLDDSGMPKDRFSAEMPDATLATLKIQPSEPRDSAVYFCASGLMDTLGYTFGSGTRLTVV.

Only a few counts were recorded for this clonotype. The chain carries TRBV6-2 or TRBV6-3 and TRBJ1-2, with D maybe TRBD1 (6 bases). V was pared by 6 bases and J by 7 bases, with 18 bases between. The CDR3 extends over 14 amino acids. Germline V gene sequence: CDR1 MNHEY, CDR2 SVGEGT. The DNA for the CDR3 is TGTGCCAGCAGCCAGCCCGGGGGGGCGCTTGGCTACACCTTC. Amino acid sequence: CASSQPGGALGYTF.

The J gene is TRBJ2-5, the V gene TRBV7-2; tentative D call: TRBD1 (5 bases). V was shortened by 1 base and J by 4 bases, with 10 bases between the two germline ends. Per germline, CDR1 SGHTA and CDR2 FQGNSA. The CDR3 length is 14 residues. The CDR3 DNA reads as TGTGCCAGCAGCTTAGTTCAGGGCGGAGAGACCCAGTACTTC. Protein product: CASSLVQGGETQYF.

This clonotype was counted a few times. The chain carries TRBV7-2 and TRBJ2-5; possibly TRBD2 for D (6 bases). V lost 4 bases to trimming and J lost 13 bases, with 25 bases between them. Germline V CDR1 and CDR2: SGHTA, FQGNSA. CDR3 length: 15 amino acids. CDR3 DNA: TGTGCCAGCAGCTCCTATGACTCGCACCCCGGGAGCCCGTACTTC. Protein product: CASSSYDSHPGSPYF.

This clonotype was detected a few times. V and J are TRBV10-3 and TRBJ2-7, with 10 bases lining up with TRBD1. Trimming at V came to 2 bases and at J to 3 bases, leaving 10 bases not matched to a gene. This CDR3 is built from 17 residues. Germline V lookup: CDR1 ENHRY, CDR2 SYGVKD. CDR3 bases: TGTGCCATCAGTGAGGCCGGGACAGGGGTAGGGGGCTACGAGCAGTACTTC. The encoded protein is CAISEAGTGVGGYEQYF.

As for this clonotype: Given a much more abundant clone one base away, this may be a read error. The rearrangement joins TRBV7-2 to TRBJ2-3, with no clear D. Per the germline V gene, CDR1 is SGHTA and CDR2 is FQGNSA. This CDR3 is built from 11 residues. V lost 4 bases and J lost 7, with 6 bases in between. This CDR3 reads CASSWGNTQYF. The CDR3 DNA is TGTGCCAGCAGCTGGGGAAATACGCAGTATTTT.